Presented here are 8 T cell receptor beta chains from one specimen sequenced in a study of technical replicates of blood from a handful of donors. Generated by immunoSEQ multiplex PCR, the TCRdb table keeps only in-frame clones and is missing some. This table has about 80,000 clones, about nine tenths appearing once. The sequencing input was T cells isolated from PBMCs. The receptor source for this set is a human donor in good health.

V gene TRBV9 combines with J gene TRBJ2-7; 7 nucleotides match TRBD1. V trimming: 4 bases; J trimming: 4 bases; junction bases outside the gene matches: 17. CDR1 is SGDLS, CDR2 YYNGEE, per germline. This CDR3 spans 17 amino acids. CDR3 sequence reads: CASSLQGSAGGLYEQYF. CDR3 nucleotide sequence: TGTGCCAGCAGCCTCCAGGGTTCCGCAGGGGGTTTGTACGAGCAGTACTTC.

The rearrangement joins TRBV27 to TRBJ1-5; D ambiguous. The CDR3 has 14 amino acids. Deletions cut 2 bases from V and 0 bases from J, with 5 bases between. Germline lookup yields CDR1 MNHEY and CDR2 SMNVEV (reference sequence). In DNA form, the CDR3 reads TGTGCCAGCAGTTTACATTTTAGCAATCAGCCCCAGCATTTT. It codes for CASSLHFSNQPQHF.

The chain employs TRBV7-9 and TRBJ1-5; 8 bases agree with TRBD1. From germline, CDR1 is SEHNR and CDR2 FQNEAQ (reference sequence). CDR3 length: 13 residues. V lost 5 bases, J lost 7 bases, and 4 bases stayed unmatched. The CDR3 bases are TGTGCCAGCAGCCAGTCAGGGGGCCAGCCCCAGCATTTT. Its translation is CASSQSGGQPQHF.

The chain uses TRBV18 and TRBJ1-5; 10 bases match TRBD1. This CDR3 has 16 residues. V shed 3 bases, J shed 6 bases, and the junction held 8 bases outside the gene matches. Germline assignment: CDR1 KGHSH and CDR2 LQKENI. The CDR3 reads CASSPGQGRTGQPQHF. The DNA of the CDR3 is TGTGCCAGCTCACCGGGACAGGGGAGGACAGGTCAGCCCCAGCATTTT.

The gene calls are TRBV9 and TRBJ2-3; TRBD2 might be the D (6 bases). The CDR3 covers 13 residues. CDR1 SGDLS and CDR2 YYNGEE come from the germline V gene. With 8 bases removed from V and 1 base from J, the gap between germline ends came to 11 bases. The CDR3 spells CASGEAGTDTQYF. The CDR3 DNA reads TGTGCCAGTGGGGAGGCGGGCACAGATACGCAGTATTTT.

The rearrangement joins TRBV19 to TRBJ2-1; D is possibly TRBD1 (6 bases). Trimming pared 7 bases from V and 0 bases from J, leaving 19 bases between. CDR3 length equals 17 residues. CDR1 is LNHDA, CDR2 SQIVND, per germline (reference sequence). The DNA for the CDR3 is TGTGCCAGTACCGATATATACAGGGCAACCTCCTACAATGAGCAGTTCTTC. It codes for CASTDIYRATSYNEQFF.

The chain joins TRBV19 to TRBJ2-4; perhaps TRBD1 as D (6 bases). CDR1 and CDR2 from the germline V gene are LNHDA and SQIVND (reference sequence). CDR3 length: 15 residues. Trimming cost V 1 base and J 0 bases, with 7 bases left between them. The CDR3 nucleotides are TGTGCCAGTAGTATAGTGGACAGAGCCAAAAACATTCAGTACTTC. Its translation is CASSIVDRAKNIQYF.

This chain uses TRBV7-9 with TRBJ1-4; 7 bases match TRBD1. The CDR3 is 15 amino acids. The J segment lost 4 bases and the V segment lost 8 bases, leaving 10 bases of the junction unmatched. Germline V gives CDR1 SEHNR, CDR2 FQNEAQ (reference sequence). The CDR3 DNA sequence: TGTGCCAGCCTCTCCGACAGGGAGAATAATGAAAAACTGTTTTTT. Protein: CASLSDRENNEKLFF.